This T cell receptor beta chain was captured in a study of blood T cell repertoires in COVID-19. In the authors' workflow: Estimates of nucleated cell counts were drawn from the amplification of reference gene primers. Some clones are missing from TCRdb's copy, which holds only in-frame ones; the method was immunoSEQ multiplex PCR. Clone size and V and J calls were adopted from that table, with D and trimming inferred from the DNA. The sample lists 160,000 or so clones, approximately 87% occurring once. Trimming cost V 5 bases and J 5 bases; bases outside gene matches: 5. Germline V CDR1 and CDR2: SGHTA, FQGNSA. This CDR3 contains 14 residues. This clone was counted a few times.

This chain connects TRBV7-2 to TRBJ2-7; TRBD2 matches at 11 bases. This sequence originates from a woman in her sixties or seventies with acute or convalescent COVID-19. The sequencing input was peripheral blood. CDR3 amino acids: CASSDRLAGNEQYF. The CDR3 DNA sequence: TGTGCCAGCAGCGACAGACTAGCGGGAAACGAGCAGTACTTC.